This TCR beta chain was sequenced during a study of T cells in Graves' hyperthyroidism and ophthalmopathy. Study outcomes and limitations: Ophthalmopathy and stable hyperthyroidism were told apart by a 13 V-J model. The model predicted ophthalmopathy a median approximately seven months before onset.

This clonotype was recorded at least ten times. The antigen is undetermined. Inclusion characteristics of ophthalmopathy patients comprised a Clinical Activity Score of at least 3, a NOSPECS grade of at least 4, and duration under 3 months. The authors obtained PBMCs from roughly 10 ml of fresh peripheral blood. The germline CDR1 and CDR2 sequences are MGHRA and YSYEKL. The CDR3 totals 14 residues. V was pared by 3 bases and J by 7 bases, with 13 bases between. RNA transcripts yielded amplified TCR beta CDR3 regions. HTBI primers were employed in a first-round RT-PCR of the TCR CDR3. TCRdb ran MiXCR on the multiplex PCR reads and lists one entry per CDR3 protein. The repertoire holds about 640,000 distinct CDR3 sequences, with more than 20% as singletons.

The sequenced sample consisted of blood. The chain couples TRBV4-1 to TRBJ1-5, with a possible D match to TRBD1 (5 bases). This TCR was sampled from a man aged 25-45 years with Graves' ophthalmopathy. The CDR3 DNA reads as TGCGCCAGCAGCCACGGGACTCCGGGACAGCCCCAGCATTTT. This translates into CASSHGTPGQPQHF.